The clone carrying this T cell receptor beta chain was seen once. Its antigen is not identified. Sequencing used immunoSEQ multiplex PCR; TCRdb keeps in-frame clones, though not all of them. The top ten hold about 1.2% of the sample, which has 120,000 or so clones, roughly 84% seen once. This CDR3 spans 16 amino acids. Germline values: CDR1 MNHEY, CDR2 SVGEGT. V dropped 5 bases and J dropped 9; count of bases not matched to a gene: 13. The sample belongs to a study of T cell responses to AZD1222 COVID-19 vaccine. General study findings and limits: Just five to seven people given AZD1222 tested seropositive at baseline.

The receptor's source is an adult in good health. The chain carries TRBV6-2 or TRBV6-3 and TRBJ1-6, with 7 nucleotides matching TRBD1. This sample comprised peripheral blood, obtained on day 0 of AZD1222 vaccination. The DNA for the CDR3 is TGTGCCAGCAGTCGATTAAGGGGGCTGGTCGGTTCACCCCTCCACTTT. Translation: CASSRLRGLVGSPLHF.